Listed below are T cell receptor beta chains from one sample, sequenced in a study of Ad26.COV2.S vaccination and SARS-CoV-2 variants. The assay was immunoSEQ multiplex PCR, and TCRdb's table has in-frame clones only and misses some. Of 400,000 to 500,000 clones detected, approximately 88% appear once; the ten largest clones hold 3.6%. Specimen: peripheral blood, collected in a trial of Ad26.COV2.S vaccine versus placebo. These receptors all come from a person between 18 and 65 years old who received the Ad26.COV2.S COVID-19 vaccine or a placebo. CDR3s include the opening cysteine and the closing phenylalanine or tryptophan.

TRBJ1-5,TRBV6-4,CASSEPKTGEDSNQPQHF
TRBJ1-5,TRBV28,CASSLSPNRGPDQPQHF
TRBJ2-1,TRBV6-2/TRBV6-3,CASSGGGASNEQFF
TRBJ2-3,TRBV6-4,CASSMTSGGATDTQYF
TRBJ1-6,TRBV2,CASSRTGDIGSPLHF
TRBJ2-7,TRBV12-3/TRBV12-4,CASTFGPSYEQYF
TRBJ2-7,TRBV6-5,CASSIRGLNYEQYF
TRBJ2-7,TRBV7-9,CASSRDSHSYEQYF
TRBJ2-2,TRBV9,CASSARLAENTGELFF
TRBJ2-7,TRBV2,CASSYDYEQYF
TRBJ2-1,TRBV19,CASSPRMRGSYNEQFF
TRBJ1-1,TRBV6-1,CASSEEGRGNTEAFF
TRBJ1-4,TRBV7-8,CASSLYAGSAEKLFF
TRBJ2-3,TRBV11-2,CASSAGGGWLYDTQYF
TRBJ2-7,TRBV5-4,CASSLGPYSYEQYF
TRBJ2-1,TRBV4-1,CASSQEPAGPYNEQFF
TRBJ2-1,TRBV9,CASSVGPGNNEQFF
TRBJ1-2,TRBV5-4,CASSYWTGFGYTF
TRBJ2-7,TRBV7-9,CASSQVASYEQYF
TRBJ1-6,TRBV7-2,CASSLGQTYNSPLHF
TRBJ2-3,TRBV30,CAWSRGLITADTQYF
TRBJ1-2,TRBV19,CAVGNGLANGYTF
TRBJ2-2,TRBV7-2,CASRWGSTGELFF
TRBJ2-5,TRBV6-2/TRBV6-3,CASSYSIDLGGLETQYF
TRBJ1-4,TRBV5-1,CASSLTGANEKLFF
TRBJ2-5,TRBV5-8,CASSLGAGTLQETQYF
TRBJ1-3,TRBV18,CASRSGAGNTIYF
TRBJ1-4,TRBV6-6,CASSYSGRQTAEKLFF
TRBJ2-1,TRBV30,CAWSYGGHNEQFF
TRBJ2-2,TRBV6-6,CASSPRSGTGASGELFF
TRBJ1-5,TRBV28,CASSPAGEYSNQPQHF
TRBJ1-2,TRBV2,CASSGQVSLYGYTF
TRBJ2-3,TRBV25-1,CASSEPLAGSGTDTQYF
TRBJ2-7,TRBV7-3,CASSPTIGSEQYF
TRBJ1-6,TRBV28,CASSLTGLLHF
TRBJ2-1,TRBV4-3,CASSQETGGSGEQFF
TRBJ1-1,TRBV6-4,CASSDPRQGAMFGWSDTEAFF
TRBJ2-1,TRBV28,CASSAPSSGKPYNEQFF
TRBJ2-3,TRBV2,CATAQGARTDTQYF
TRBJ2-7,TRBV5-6,CASSLGQLAYEQYF
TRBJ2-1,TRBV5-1,CASSLGGDRDNEQFF
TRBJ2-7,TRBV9,CASSVDGEATGHEQYF
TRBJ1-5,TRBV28,CASSLFIRQKYSNQPQHF
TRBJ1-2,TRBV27,CASSLDGFGYTF
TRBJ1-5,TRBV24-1,CATSDFRQGCDQPQHF
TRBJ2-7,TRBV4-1,CASSQGEGSTGEQYF
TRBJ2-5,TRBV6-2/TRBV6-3,CASSLRGARETQYF
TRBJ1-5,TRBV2,CASRTGVLQPQHF
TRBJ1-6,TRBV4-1,CASSQEVGRGNSPLHF
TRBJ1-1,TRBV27,CASSFSGTEAFF